This T cell receptor (beta chain) was profiled in a study of blood T cell repertoires in COVID-19. This CDR3 contains 16 residues. With 7 bases clipped from V and 4 bases from J, the junction kept 12 bases outside the gene matches. The V gene's germline CDR1 is SEHNR and CDR2 FQNEAQ (reference sequence). Sequenced by immunoSEQ multiplex PCR; TCRdb stores in-frame clones only, minus some. The sample records 200,000 to 300,000 clones, about nine tenths being singletons. The sequence was collected from a woman aged 40-49 years with acute or convalescent COVID-19. This chain connects TRBV7-9 to TRBJ2-3, with 9 nucleotides matching TRBD2. Sequencing used peripheral blood. The CDR3 sequence is CASNKKVVAGADTQYF. CDR3 nucleotides: TGTGCCAGCAATAAGAAGGTGGTAGCGGGGGCAGATACGCAGTATTTT.